This record looks at one T cell receptor (beta chain) sequence and its context. The sample comes from a study of T cell changes during pregnancy in multiple sclerosis. The repertoire was sequenced with immunoSEQ multiplex PCR; TCRdb's copy has only in-frame clones and lacks some. This table holds tens of thousands of clones, approximately 92% found once. The germline V gene encodes CDR1 ENHRY and CDR2 SYGVKD. This CDR3 is built from 13 residues. Losses at the gene ends were 6 bases for V and 0 bases for J; bases not matched to a gene: 1. The sequences come from CD4+ T cells from peripheral blood mononuclear cells, collected in the third trimester of pregnancy. The V call is TRBV10-3, the J call TRBJ1-1; 7 nucleotides agree with TRBD1. The source is a female donor in good health, enrolled as a control in a pregnancy study. CDR3 protein: CAIRGQVNTEAFF. In DNA form, the CDR3 reads TGTGCCATCAGAGGACAGGTGAACACTGAAGCTTTCTTT.